Listed below are T cell receptor beta chains from one sample, sequenced in a study of cytotoxic CD8 clonotypes in ibrutinib-treated CLL. This table comes from immunoSEQ multiplex PCR, and its TCRdb copy is limited to in-frame clones, with some not included. The sample yields 130,000 or so clones, about 72% seen once. The specimen comprised PBMCs, sampled after 12 months of ibrutinib treatment. These receptors were taken from a human donor with chronic lymphocytic leukemia. The CDR3 runs from the conserved cysteine through the conserved F or W. The D gene is left open where the match is weak. Rows may omit the clone size; those that give it use once, few, many or a size class.

cdr3_nt cdr3_aa v_call d_call clone_size j_call
TGTGCCAGCAGCAAAAGGACAGGGGAAGACTATGGCTACACCTTC CASSKRTGEDYGYTF TRBV5-5 TRBD1 . TRBJ1-2
TGTGCCAGCGGAGGTGAGCAGTTCTTC CASGGEQFF TRBV25-1 . . TRBJ2-1
TGTGCCAGCCCCGGAAAGAGGACTGAAGCTTTCTTT CASPGKRTEAFF TRBV2 . . TRBJ1-1
TGCAGCGGATATGATCCAAATGAAAAACTGTTTTTT CSGYDPNEKLFF TRBV29-1 . . TRBJ1-4
TGCGCCAGCAGCCACACGGGGTTCGATGAGCAGTTCTTC CASSHTGFDEQFF TRBV5-1 . . TRBJ2-1
TGTGCCAGCAATCTGGACGGTCCGAATGAAAAACTGTTTTTT CASNLDGPNEKLFF TRBV11-2 . . TRBJ1-4
TGTGCCACCAGCACCCGCCGGGGACAGGGGACCCCGGGAGGCGATCAGCCCCAGCATTTT CATSTRRGQGTPGGDQPQHF TRBV15 TRBD1 . TRBJ1-5
TGTGCCAGCAGCCCTCTGATCAGCAATGAGCAGTTCTTC CASSPLISNEQFF TRBV13 . . TRBJ2-1
TGTGCCAGCAGGACAGGCTCTGGAAACACCATATATTTT CASRTGSGNTIYF TRBV28 . . TRBJ1-3
TGCGCCAGCAGCTCAAAGGGACTAGCGGGACGGGAGACCCAGTACTTC CASSSKGLAGRETQYF TRBV5-1 TRBD2 . TRBJ2-5
TGTGCCAGCAGAAATCCGGGACAGGGGGACTACGAGCAGTACTTC CASRNPGQGDYEQYF TRBV6-1 TRBD1 many TRBJ2-7
TGTGCCAGCAGCCTAACCGGGACAGAAGTGGATACGCAGTATTTT CASSLTGTEVDTQYF TRBV4-2 TRBD1 . TRBJ2-3
TGTGCCAGCAGGATGACTAGCGGGATCTACGAGCAGTACTTC CASRMTSGIYEQYF TRBV28 TRBD2 . TRBJ2-7
TGTGCCAGCAGCAACGCGATAGACCAAGAGACCCAGTACTTC CASSNAIDQETQYF TRBV11-2 . . TRBJ2-5
TGTGCCAGCAGTTACTTGGGCTACGAGCAGTACTTC CASSYLGYEQYF TRBV27 . . TRBJ2-7
TGTGCCAGCAGTTCCCAAACTAGCGGGAGGGCCTACGAGCAGTACTTC CASSSQTSGRAYEQYF TRBV28 TRBD2 . TRBJ2-7
TGCGCCAGCAGCCAAACCTTCACTAGCACAGATACGCAGTATTTT CASSQTFTSTDTQYF TRBV4-1 . once TRBJ2-3
TGCGCCAGCAGCGGAGGGGACTCCTACGAGCAGTACTTC CASSGGDSYEQYF TRBV10-2 . few TRBJ2-7
TGTGCCAGCAGCGTTGACAGCGGGCGGACAGGGGGCGCGTTGAGCTCCTACAATGAGCAGTTCTTC CASSVDSGRTGGALSSYNEQFF TRBV9 TRBD1 . TRBJ2-1
TGTGCCAGCAGTTACTGGGACGGGACTTTCTTT CASSYWDGTFF TRBV6-5 . . TRBJ1-1
TGTGCCAGCAGTTACCTCAGGGGGGACACTGAAGCTTTCTTT CASSYLRGDTEAFF TRBV6-6 TRBD1 . TRBJ1-1
TGCAGCGTTGCGCGCAGAACCAACTACGAGCAGTACTTC CSVARRTNYEQYF TRBV29-1 . . TRBJ2-7
TGTGCCTGGGGGCAGGGTCACGAGCAGTACTTC CAWGQGHEQYF TRBV30 . . TRBJ2-7
TGTGCCAGTAGTAGGAAGGAGGGCTACACCTTC CASSRKEGYTF TRBV19 . . TRBJ1-2
TGTGCCAGCAGCGTAGGGCAGACTGCCGACGCTGAAGCTTTCTTT CASSVGQTADAEAFF TRBV9 . . TRBJ1-1
TGTGCCAGCAGTTCCCAGGGGGCGGGGGGCGAAAAACTGTTTTTT CASSSQGAGGEKLFF TRBV28 TRBD1 . TRBJ1-4
TGCGCCAGCAGCTTGGGGACAGGGAATGGCTACACCTTC CASSLGTGNGYTF TRBV5-1 TRBD1 few TRBJ1-2
TGCGCCAGCAGCCCGGGACTTTCCTACGAGCAGTACTTC CASSPGLSYEQYF TRBV4-3 . . TRBJ2-7
TGTGCCTGGAGACTGACCGGCGGGAACACTGAAGCTTTCTTT CAWRLTGGNTEAFF TRBV30 . . TRBJ1-1
TGTGCCAGCACAAGGGCCTGGGACAGGGTCCTCACAGATACGCAGTATTTT CASTRAWDRVLTDTQYF TRBV28 TRBD1 . TRBJ2-3
TGCGCCAGCAGCTTGGTGGTCGGCATTGGGTCCGGGGCCAACGTCCTGACTTTC CASSLVVGIGSGANVLTF TRBV5-1 . . TRBJ2-6
TGCGCCAGCAGCCAAGCAGGAGTATGGACTGAAGCTTTCTTT CASSQAGVWTEAFF TRBV4-1 . . TRBJ1-1
TGTGCCAGCAGCCTAGAGGGTAGTGGCCGGAGTCAGTTCTTC CASSLEGSGRSQFF TRBV7-2 . . TRBJ2-1
TGTGCCAGCAGCTTACGGGAAATGGACGAAAAACTGTTTTTT CASSLREMDEKLFF TRBV7-9 . . TRBJ1-4
TGTGCCAGCTCACCTTCACAGGGGGCGCTTTTCACAACTAATGAAAAACTGTTTTTT CASSPSQGALFTTNEKLFF TRBV18 TRBD1 once TRBJ1-4
TGCGCCAGCAGCGCTTCAGGGGGTTCTGGGGCCAACGTCCTGACTTTC CASSASGGSGANVLTF TRBV5-1 TRBD1 . TRBJ2-6
TGTGCCAGCAGCTTAGATTTAGCTAGCGGGGGCCCCAGCACAGATACGCAGTATTTT CASSLDLASGGPSTDTQYF TRBV11-2 TRBD2 . TRBJ2-3
TGCGCCAGCAGTCGACACCGAACTTACAATGAGCAGTTCTTC CASSRHRTYNEQFF TRBV5-1 . . TRBJ2-1
TGTGCCACCCGGGACCCTGGGGCCTACGAGCAGTACTTC CATRDPGAYEQYF TRBV10-3 . . TRBJ2-7
TGTGCCAGCAGCCGAACCGGGACTGGGACATTGGCCCAGTACTTC CASSRTGTGTLAQYF TRBV14 . . TRBJ2-5
TGTGCCAGCAGTATTTTGAATGAGCAGTTCTTC CASSILNEQFF TRBV28 . once TRBJ2-1
TGTGCCAGCTCACCCTCCACCGGGGAGCTGTTTTTT CASSPSTGELFF TRBV18 . . TRBJ2-2
TGTGCCAGCAGTGGGACAGCTAACTATGGCTACACCTTC CASSGTANYGYTF TRBV2 . . TRBJ1-2
TGTGCCATCTCCGGGGGACACCAAGGGGGGGAGACCCAGTACTTC CAISGGHQGGETQYF TRBV10-3 . once TRBJ2-5